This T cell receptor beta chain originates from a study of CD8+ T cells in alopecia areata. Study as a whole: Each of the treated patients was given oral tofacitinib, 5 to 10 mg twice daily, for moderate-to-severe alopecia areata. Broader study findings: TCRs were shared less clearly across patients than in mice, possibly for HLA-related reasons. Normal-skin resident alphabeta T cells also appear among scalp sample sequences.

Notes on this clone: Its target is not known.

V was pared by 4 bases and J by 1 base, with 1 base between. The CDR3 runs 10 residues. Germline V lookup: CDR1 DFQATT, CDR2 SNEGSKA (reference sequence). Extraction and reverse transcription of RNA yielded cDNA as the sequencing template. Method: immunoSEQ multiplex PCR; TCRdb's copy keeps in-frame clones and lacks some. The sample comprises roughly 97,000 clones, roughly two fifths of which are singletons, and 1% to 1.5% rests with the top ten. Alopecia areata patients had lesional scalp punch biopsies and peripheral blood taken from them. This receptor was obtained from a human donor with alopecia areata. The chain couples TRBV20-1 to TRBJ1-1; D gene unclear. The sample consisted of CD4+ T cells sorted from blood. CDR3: CSATNTEAFF. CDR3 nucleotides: TGCAGTGCTACGAACACTGAAGCTTTCTTT.